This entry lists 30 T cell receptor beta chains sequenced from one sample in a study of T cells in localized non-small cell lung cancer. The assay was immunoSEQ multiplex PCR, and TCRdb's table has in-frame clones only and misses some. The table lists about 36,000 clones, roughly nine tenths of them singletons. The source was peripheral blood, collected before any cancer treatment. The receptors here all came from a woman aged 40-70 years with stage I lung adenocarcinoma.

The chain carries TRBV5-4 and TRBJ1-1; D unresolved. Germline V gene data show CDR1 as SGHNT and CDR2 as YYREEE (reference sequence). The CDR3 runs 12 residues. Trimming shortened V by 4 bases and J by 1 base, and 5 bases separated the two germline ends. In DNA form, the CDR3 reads TGTGCCAGCAGCGCGGAGAACACTGAAGCTTTCTTT. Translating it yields CASSAENTEAFF.

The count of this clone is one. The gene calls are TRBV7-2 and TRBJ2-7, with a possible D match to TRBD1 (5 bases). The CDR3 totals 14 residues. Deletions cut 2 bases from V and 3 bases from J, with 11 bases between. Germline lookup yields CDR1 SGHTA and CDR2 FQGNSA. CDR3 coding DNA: TGTGCCAGCAGCTTACAGTCAGGGATCTACGAGCAGTACTTC. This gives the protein CASSLQSGIYEQYF.

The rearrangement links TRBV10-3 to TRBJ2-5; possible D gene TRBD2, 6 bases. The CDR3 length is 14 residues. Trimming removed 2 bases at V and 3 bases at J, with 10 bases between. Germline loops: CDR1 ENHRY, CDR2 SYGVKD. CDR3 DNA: TGTGCCATCAGTGAGACTAGCCCAAAAGAGACCCAGTACTTC. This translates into CAISETSPKETQYF.

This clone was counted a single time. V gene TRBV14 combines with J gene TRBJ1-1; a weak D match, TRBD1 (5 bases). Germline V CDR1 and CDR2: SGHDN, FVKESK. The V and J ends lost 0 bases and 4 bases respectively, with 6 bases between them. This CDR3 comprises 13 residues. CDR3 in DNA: TGTGCCAGCAGCCAAGACAGGGCCACTGAAGCTTTCTTT. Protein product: CASSQDRATEAFF.

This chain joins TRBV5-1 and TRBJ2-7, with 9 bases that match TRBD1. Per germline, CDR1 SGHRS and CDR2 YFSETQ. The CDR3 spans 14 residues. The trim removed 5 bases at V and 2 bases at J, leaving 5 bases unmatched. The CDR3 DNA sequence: TGCGCCAGCAGAGAACAGGGGGCGACCTACGAGCAGTACTTC. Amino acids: CASREQGATYEQYF.

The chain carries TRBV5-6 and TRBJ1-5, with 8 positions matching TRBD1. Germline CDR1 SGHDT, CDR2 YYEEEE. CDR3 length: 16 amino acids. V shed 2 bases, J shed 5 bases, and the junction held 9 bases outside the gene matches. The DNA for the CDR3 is TGTGCCAGCAGCTTCTCCACAGGGGGTGGTTATCAGCCCCAGCATTTT. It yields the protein CASSFSTGGGYQPQHF.

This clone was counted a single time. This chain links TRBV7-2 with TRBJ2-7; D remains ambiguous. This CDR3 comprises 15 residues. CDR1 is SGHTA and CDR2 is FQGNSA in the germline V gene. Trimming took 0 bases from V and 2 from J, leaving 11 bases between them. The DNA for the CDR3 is TGTGCCAGCAGCTTAGCGCTAGGATTTCCCTACGAGCAGTACTTC. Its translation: CASSLALGFPYEQYF.

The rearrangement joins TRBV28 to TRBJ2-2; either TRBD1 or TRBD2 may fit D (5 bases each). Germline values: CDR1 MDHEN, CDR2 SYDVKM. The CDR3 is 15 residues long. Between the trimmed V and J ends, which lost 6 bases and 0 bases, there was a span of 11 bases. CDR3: CASRTGTANTGELFF. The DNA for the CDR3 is TGTGCCAGCAGGACCGGGACGGCGAACACCGGGGAGCTGTTTTTT. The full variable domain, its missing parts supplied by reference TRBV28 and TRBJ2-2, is DVKVTQSSRYLVKRTGEKVFLECVQDMDHENMFWYRQDPGLGLRLIYFSYDVKMKEKGDIPEGYSVSREKKERFSLILESASTNQTSMYLCASRTGTANTGELFFGEGSRLTVL.

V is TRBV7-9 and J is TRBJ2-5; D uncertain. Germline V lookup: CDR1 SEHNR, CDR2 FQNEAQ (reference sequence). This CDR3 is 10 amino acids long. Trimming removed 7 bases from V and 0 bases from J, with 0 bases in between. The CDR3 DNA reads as TGTGCCAGCAACCAAGAGACCCAGTACTTC. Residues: CASNQETQYF.

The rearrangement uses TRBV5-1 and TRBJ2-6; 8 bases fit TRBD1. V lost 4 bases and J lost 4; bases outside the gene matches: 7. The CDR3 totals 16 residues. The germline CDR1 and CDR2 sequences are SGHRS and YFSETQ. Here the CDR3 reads CASSLQGALGANVLTF. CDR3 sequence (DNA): TGCGCCAGCAGCCTGCAGGGGGCGCTGGGGGCCAACGTCCTGACTTTC.

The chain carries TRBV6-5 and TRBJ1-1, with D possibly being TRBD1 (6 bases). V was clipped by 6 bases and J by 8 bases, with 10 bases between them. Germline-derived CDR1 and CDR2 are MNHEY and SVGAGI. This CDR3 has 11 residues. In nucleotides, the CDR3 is TGTGCCAGCAGCGACGGGACAGAAGCTTTCTTT. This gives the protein CASSDGTEAFF.

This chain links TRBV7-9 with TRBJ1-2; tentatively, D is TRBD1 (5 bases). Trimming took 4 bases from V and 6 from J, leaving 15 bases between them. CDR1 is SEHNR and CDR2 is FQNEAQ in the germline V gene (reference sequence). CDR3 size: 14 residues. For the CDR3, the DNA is TGTGCCAGCAGCTCCCGGGCAGGGTATAATGGCTACACCTTC. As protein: CASSSRAGYNGYTF. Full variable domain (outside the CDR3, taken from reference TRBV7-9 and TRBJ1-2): DTGVSQNPRHKITKRGQNVTFRCDPISEHNRLYWYRQTLGQGPEFLTYFQNEAQLEKSRLLSDRFSAERPKGSFSTLEIQRTEQGDSAMYLCASSSRAGYNGYTFGSGTRLTVV.

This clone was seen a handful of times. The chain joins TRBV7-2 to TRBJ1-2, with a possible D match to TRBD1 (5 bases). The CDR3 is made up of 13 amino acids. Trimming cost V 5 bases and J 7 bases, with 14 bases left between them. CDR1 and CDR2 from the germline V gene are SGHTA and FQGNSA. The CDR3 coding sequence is TGTGCCAGCAGCCCACAGGTTTACAGTGGCTACACCTTC. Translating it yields CASSPQVYSGYTF.

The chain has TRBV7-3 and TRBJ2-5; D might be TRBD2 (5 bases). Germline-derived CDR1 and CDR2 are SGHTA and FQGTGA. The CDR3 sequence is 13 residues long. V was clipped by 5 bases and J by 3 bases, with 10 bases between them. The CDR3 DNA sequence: TGTGCCAGCAGCCCCGCCGGGAAAGAGACCCAGTACTTC. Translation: CASSPAGKETQYF.

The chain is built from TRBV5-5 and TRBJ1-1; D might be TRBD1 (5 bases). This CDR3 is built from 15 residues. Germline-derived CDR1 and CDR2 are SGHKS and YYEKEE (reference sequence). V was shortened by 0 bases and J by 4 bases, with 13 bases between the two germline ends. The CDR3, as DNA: TGTGCCAGCAGCTTGGAGGGAGGGGAGGGCACTGAAGCTTTCTTT. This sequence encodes CASSLEGGEGTEAFF.

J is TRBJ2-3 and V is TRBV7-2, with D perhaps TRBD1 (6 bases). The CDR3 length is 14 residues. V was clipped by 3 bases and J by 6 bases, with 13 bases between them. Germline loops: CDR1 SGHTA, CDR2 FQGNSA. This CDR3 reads CASSLGGGRDTQYF. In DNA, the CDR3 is TGTGCCAGCAGCTTGGGTGGGGGCCGGGATACGCAGTATTTT.

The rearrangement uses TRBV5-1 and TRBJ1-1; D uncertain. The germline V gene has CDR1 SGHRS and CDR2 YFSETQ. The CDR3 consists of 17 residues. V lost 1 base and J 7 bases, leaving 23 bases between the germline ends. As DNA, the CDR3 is TGCGCCAGCAGCTTGATAAAACTGGGCCCGGAGGGTGGTGAAGCTTTCTTT. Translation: CASSLIKLGPEGGEAFF.

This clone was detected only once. Written as DNA, the CDR3 is TGTGCCAGCAGCCTGGGGGGGACAGGGGCTAATGAAAAACTGTTTTTT. It is translated as CASSLGGTGANEKLFF. This rearrangement joins TRBV7-9 to TRBJ1-4, with 10 bases identical to TRBD1. Germline CDR1 reads SEHNR; CDR2 reads FQNEAQ (reference sequence). J was trimmed by 3 bases and V by 5 bases; bases with no gene match: 6. This CDR3 spans 16 amino acids.

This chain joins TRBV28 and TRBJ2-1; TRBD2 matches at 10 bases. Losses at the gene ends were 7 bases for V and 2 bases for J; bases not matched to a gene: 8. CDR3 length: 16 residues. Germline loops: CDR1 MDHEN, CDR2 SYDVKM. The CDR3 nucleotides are TGTGCCAGCACTCGCCCTAGCGGGGGCACCTACAATGAGCAGTTCTTC. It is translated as CASTRPSGGTYNEQFF.

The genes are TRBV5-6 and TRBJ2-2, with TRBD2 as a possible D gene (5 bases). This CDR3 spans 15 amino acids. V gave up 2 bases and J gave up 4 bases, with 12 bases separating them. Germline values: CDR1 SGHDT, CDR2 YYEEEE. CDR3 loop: CASSLVGAGTGELFF. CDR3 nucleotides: TGTGCCAGCAGCTTAGTGGGTGCGGGCACCGGGGAGCTGTTTTTT.

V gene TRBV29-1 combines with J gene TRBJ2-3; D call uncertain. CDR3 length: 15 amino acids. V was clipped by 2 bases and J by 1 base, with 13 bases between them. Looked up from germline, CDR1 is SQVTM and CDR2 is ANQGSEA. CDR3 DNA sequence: TGCAGCGTTGAATATCCTCCCGGAGGCACAGATACGCAGTATTTT. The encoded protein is CSVEYPPGGTDTQYF.

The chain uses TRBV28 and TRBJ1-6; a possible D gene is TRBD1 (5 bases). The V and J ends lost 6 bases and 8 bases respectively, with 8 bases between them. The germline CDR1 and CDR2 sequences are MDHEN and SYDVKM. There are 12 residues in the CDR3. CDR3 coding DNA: TGTGCCAGCAGGCGGGACTATTCACCCCTCCACTTT. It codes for CASRRDYSPLHF.

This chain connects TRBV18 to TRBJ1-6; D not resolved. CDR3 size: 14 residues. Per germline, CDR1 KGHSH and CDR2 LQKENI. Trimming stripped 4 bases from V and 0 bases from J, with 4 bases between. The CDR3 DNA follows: TGTGCCAGCTCACAGAGCTCCTATAATTCACCCCTCCACTTT. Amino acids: CASSQSSYNSPLHF. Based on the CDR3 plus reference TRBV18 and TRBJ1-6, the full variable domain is NAGVMQNPRHLVRRRGQEARLRCSPMKGHSHVYWYRQLPEEGLKFMVYLQKENIIDESGMPKERFSAEFPKEGPSILRIQQVVRGDSAAYFCASSQSSYNSPLHFGNGTRLTVT.

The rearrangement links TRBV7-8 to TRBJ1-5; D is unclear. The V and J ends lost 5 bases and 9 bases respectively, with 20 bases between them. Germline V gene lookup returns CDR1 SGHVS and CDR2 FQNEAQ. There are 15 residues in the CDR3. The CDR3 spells CASSTALGNGRPQHF. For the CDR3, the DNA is TGTGCCAGCAGCACCGCCTTAGGGAACGGGCGGCCCCAGCATTTT.

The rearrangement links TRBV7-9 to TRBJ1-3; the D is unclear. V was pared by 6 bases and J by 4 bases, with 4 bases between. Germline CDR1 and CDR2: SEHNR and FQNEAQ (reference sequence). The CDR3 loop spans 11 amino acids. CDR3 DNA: TGTGCCAGCAGTCCCGGAAACACCATATATTTT. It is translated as CASSPGNTIYF.

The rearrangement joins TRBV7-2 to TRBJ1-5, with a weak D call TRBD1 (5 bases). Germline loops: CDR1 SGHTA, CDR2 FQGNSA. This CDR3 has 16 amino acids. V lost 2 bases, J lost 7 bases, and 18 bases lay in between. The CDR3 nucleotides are TGTGCCAGCAGCTTAAGCTACGCCAGGGCTGGGCAGCCCCAGCATTTT. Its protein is CASSLSYARAGQPQHF.

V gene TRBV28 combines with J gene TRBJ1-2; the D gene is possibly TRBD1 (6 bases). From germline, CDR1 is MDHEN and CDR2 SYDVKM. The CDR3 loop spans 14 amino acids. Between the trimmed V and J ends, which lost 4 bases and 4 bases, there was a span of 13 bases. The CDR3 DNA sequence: TGTGCCAGCAGTTCTCCCAGGGGCCCCTATGGCTACACCTTC. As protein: CASSSPRGPYGYTF.

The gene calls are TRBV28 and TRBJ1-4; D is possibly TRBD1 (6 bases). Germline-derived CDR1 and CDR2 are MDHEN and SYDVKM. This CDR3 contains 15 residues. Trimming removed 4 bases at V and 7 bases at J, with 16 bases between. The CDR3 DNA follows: TGTGCCAGCAGTTCCCAGGGGTACAACGGTGAAAAACTGTTTTTT. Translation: CASSSQGYNGEKLFF.

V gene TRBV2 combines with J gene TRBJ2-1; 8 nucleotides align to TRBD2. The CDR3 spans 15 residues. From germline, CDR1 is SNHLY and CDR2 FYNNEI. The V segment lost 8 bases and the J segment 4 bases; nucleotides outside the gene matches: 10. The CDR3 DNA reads TGTGCCAGCTTTGCCCGGGCTAGCGGGTACAATGAGCAGTTCTTC. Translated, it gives CASFARASGYNEQFF.

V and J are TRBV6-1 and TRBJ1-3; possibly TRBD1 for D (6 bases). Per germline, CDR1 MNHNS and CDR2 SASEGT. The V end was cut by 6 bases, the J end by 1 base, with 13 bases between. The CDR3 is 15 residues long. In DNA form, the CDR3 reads TGTGCCAGCAGCTCAGGGGTGAGGTCTGGAAACACCATATATTTT. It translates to CASSSGVRSGNTIYF.